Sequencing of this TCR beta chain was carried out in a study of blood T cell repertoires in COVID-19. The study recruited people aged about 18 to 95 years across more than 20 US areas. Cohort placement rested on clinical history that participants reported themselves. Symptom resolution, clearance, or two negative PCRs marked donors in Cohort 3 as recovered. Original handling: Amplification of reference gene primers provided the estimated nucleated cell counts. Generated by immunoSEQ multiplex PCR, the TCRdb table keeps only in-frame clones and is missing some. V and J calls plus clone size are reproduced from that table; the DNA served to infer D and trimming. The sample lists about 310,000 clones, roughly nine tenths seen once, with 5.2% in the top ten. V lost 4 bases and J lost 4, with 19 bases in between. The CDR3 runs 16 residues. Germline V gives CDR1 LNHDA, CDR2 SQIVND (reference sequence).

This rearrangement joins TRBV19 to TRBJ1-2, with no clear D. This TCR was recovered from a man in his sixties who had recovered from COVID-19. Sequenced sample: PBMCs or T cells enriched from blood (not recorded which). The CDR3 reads CASSRGLNGVSYGYTF. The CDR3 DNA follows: TGTGCCAGTAGTAGAGGGCTAAACGGCGTCTCCTATGGCTACACCTTC.